Shown below are 29 T cell receptor beta chains from a single sample sequenced in a study of T cell repertoires in cytomegalovirus infection. TCRdb processed the reads anew with MiXCR; each CDR3 protein has one entry. The sample lists roughly 320,000 distinct CDR3 sequences, about 9.1% seen once, with about 2.3% in the top ten. What was sequenced was PBMCs. The receptors originated from a human donor in good health (CMV status not recorded). Some clones in this sample may be carry-over from other donors' samples.

A few counts support this clonotype. J is TRBJ2-1 and V is TRBV24-1; D perhaps matches TRBD1 (5 bases). The CDR3 has 14 residues. V shed 3 bases and J shed 6 bases, with 11 bases lying between them. Per germline, CDR1 KGHDR and CDR2 SFDVKD. The CDR3 is CATSDTRTLNEQFF. The DNA of the CDR3 is TGTGCCACCAGTGATACCCGGACACTCAATGAGCAGTTCTTC.

This clonotype was observed many times. The CDR3 is CASSSGTGPSGNTIYF. CDR3 nucleotides: TGTGCCAGCAGCTCTGGGACAGGGCCCTCTGGAAACACCATATATTTT. J is TRBJ1-3 and V is TRBV7-9; 9 bases line up with TRBD1. The CDR3 consists of 16 residues. From germline, CDR1 is SEHNR and CDR2 FQNEAQ (reference sequence). V lost 4 bases, J lost 0 bases, and 4 bases stayed unmatched. The full variable domain, completed using reference TRBV7-9 and TRBJ1-3, is DTGVSQNPRHKITKRGQNVTFRCDPISEHNRLYWYRQTLGQGPEFLTYFQNEAQLEKSRLLSDRFSAERPKGSFSTLEIQRTEQGDSAMYLCASSSGTGPSGNTIYFGEGSWLTVV.

This clonotype was detected many times. The rearrangement links TRBV6-5 to TRBJ2-6; no clear D gene. The CDR3 totals 16 residues. Per the germline V gene, CDR1 is MNHEY and CDR2 is SVGAGI. Trimming left V 2 bases short and J 0 bases short, with 8 bases between. CDR3 in amino acids: CASSYGRPSGANVLTF. CDR3 coding DNA: TGTGCCAGCAGTTACGGCCGTCCCTCTGGGGCCAACGTCCTGACTTTC.

This clonotype was seen repeatedly, ten times or more. The chain carries TRBV15 and TRBJ2-3; 7 bases align to TRBD2. V shed 0 bases, J shed 5 bases, and the junction held 5 bases outside the gene matches. CDR1 and CDR2 from the germline V gene are LNHNV and YYDKDF (reference sequence). This CDR3 comprises 15 residues. This CDR3 is CATSRDMREGDTQYF. The CDR3 region has the DNA TGTGCCACCAGCAGAGATATGAGGGAGGGAGATACGCAGTATTTT.

This chain connects TRBV4-3 to TRBJ1-6, with 7 bases aligning to TRBD1. The length of the CDR3 is 17 residues. Germline values: CDR1 LGHNA, CDR2 YSLEER. J lost 3 bases, V lost 0 bases, and 5 bases had no gene match. DNA for the CDR3: TGCGCCAGCAGCCAAGATGGGACAGAGGACTATAATTCACCCCTCCACTTT. This gives the protein CASSQDGTEDYNSPLHF.

This clonotype was recorded many times. The V gene is TRBV10-2, the J gene TRBJ1-5; 8 positions agree with TRBD1. The CDR3 runs 16 residues. The germline V gene encodes CDR1 WSHSY and CDR2 SAAADI. V dropped 6 bases and J dropped 4; count of bases not matched to a gene: 11. The chain's CDR3 is CASSIHGTGGNQPQHF. CDR3 DNA sequence: TGCGCCAGCAGCATCCACGGGACAGGAGGGAATCAGCCCCAGCATTTT.

This sequence joins TRBV15 and TRBJ2-7; TRBD2 matches at 9 bases. Trimming took 0 bases from V and 0 from J; bases not matched to a gene: 3. CDR3 size: 16 residues. CDR1 is LNHNV and CDR2 is YYDKDF in the germline V gene (reference sequence). The CDR3 coding sequence is TGTGCCACCAGCAGAGAGAGCGGGGGGAACTCCTACGAGCAGTACTTC. This gives the protein CATSRESGGNSYEQYF.

This clonotype was counted ten times or more. The V and J genes are TRBV28 and TRBJ2-6; a weak D match, TRBD1 (6 bases). The CDR3 length is 18 residues. V lost 3 bases to trimming and J lost 0 bases, with 15 bases between them. Per germline, CDR1 MDHEN and CDR2 SYDVKM. The CDR3 loop reads CASSLRQVTSSGANVLTF. In DNA form, the CDR3 reads TGTGCCAGCAGTTTGCGACAGGTTACTTCCTCTGGGGCCAACGTCCTGACTTTC.

In this sample, this clonotype turned up many times. V and J are TRBV14 and TRBJ2-1, with D unclear. This CDR3 is built from 11 residues. Trimming shortened V by 3 bases and J by 9 bases, and 6 bases separated the two germline ends. Germline-derived CDR1 and CDR2 are SGHDN and FVKESK. The CDR3 DNA is TGTGCCAGCAGCCAGGGGATTGAGCAGTTCTTC. Encoded protein: CASSQGIEQFF. Variable domain in full (rest from reference TRBV14 and TRBJ2-1): EAGVTQFPSHSVIEKGQTVTLRCDPISGHDNLYWYRRVMGKEIKFLLHFVKESKQDESGMPNNRFLAERTGGTYSTLKVQPAELEDSGVYFCASSQGIEQFFGPGTRLTVL.

This clonotype has at least ten counts. The rearrangement links TRBV2 to TRBJ2-6; D is possibly TRBD1 or TRBD2 (5 bases each). V lost 4 bases and J 6 bases, leaving 13 bases between the germline ends. Germline-derived CDR1 and CDR2 are SNHLY and FYNNEI. This CDR3 is built from 15 residues. The CDR3 DNA reads TGTGCCAGCAGTGGGGACGGCGTTGTGGCCAACGTCCTGACTTTC. It translates to CASSGDGVVANVLTF.

At least ten counts were recorded for this clonotype. The V gene is TRBV7-2, the J gene TRBJ1-2, with 7 bases matching TRBD1. Germline values: CDR1 SGHTA, CDR2 FQGNSA. The ends lost 5 bases at V and 4 bases at J; junction bases unmatched: 7. This CDR3 region has 14 residues. The CDR3 coding sequence is TGTGCCAGCAGCCTTCAGGGGGTTAGCTATGGCTACACCTTC. This codes for CASSLQGVSYGYTF.

This clonotype showed up many times. The chain uses TRBV12-3 or TRBV12-4 and TRBJ2-5; TRBD1 is a possible D gene (6 bases). The V end was cut by 5 bases, the J end by 1 base, with 17 bases between. This CDR3 spans 16 amino acids. CDR3 DNA sequence: TGTGCCAGCAGTCCAGATTACGGGACACCCCAAGAGACCCAGTACTTC. Amino acids: CASSPDYGTPQETQYF.

This clonotype came up many times. The rearrangement joins TRBV7-9 to TRBJ1-2, with TRBD1 matching over 8 bases. Germline V gene sequence: CDR1 SEHNR, CDR2 FQNEAQ (reference sequence). Trimming at V came to 7 bases and at J to 2 bases, leaving 6 bases not matched to a gene. The CDR3 has 14 residues. CDR3 residues: CASTSRGQNYGYTF. CDR3 nucleotides: TGTGCCAGCACGTCCAGGGGGCAAAACTATGGCTACACCTTC.

This clonotype was picked up many times. The V and J genes are TRBV7-9 and TRBJ1-2, with D uncertain. The germline CDR1 and CDR2 sequences are SEHNR and FQNEAQ (reference sequence). V lost 4 bases and J 3 bases, leaving 18 bases between the germline ends. The CDR3 spans 16 residues. CDR3 amino acids: CASSSARSRFDYGYTF. CDR3 nucleotides: TGTGCCAGCAGCTCAGCGAGGAGCAGGTTCGACTATGGCTACACCTTC.

This clonotype was detected many times. This chain connects TRBV7-9 to TRBJ2-5; the match to TRBD1 covers 10 bases. Germline CDR1 and CDR2: SEHNR and FQNEAQ (reference sequence). The V segment lost 5 bases and the J segment 5 bases; nucleotides outside the gene matches: 2. This CDR3 region has 13 residues. The CDR3 coding sequence is TGTGCCAGCAGCGACAGGGGGCCGGAGACCCAGTACTTC. Translation: CASSDRGPETQYF.

Many counts were recorded for this clonotype. This rearrangement joins TRBV7-2 to TRBJ1-2; unclear D gene. This CDR3 region has 11 residues. Between the trimmed V and J ends, which lost 5 bases and 4 bases, there was a span of 5 bases. Per germline, CDR1 SGHTA and CDR2 FQGNSA. The CDR3 sequence is CASSDAYGYTF. In DNA, the CDR3 is TGTGCCAGCAGCGATGCCTATGGCTACACCTTC.

This clonotype was seen many times. J is TRBJ2-1 and V is TRBV10-3, with unresolved D. Trimming left V 9 bases short and J 9 bases short, with 15 bases between. CDR1 is ENHRY, CDR2 SYGVKD, per germline. This CDR3 region has 12 residues. CDR3 bases: TGTGCCATTCAGACCCCTCCGGGTGAGCAGTTCTTC. Its protein product is CAIQTPPGEQFF.

This chain uses TRBV4-3 with TRBJ2-1; 9 positions agree with TRBD1. The V segment lost 3 bases and the J segment 9 bases; nucleotides outside the gene matches: 9. Looked up from germline, CDR1 is LGHNA and CDR2 is YSLEER. CDR3 size: 15 residues. CDR3 protein: CASSQWDRVGLEQFF. The CDR3 nucleotides read TGCGCCAGCAGCCAGTGGGACAGGGTCGGGCTTGAGCAGTTCTTC.

Many counts were recorded for this clonotype. The chain couples TRBV29-1 to TRBJ2-2; 7 nucleotides line up with TRBD1. The V and J ends lost 6 bases and 0 bases, in that order; junction bases with no gene match: 4. The CDR3 loop spans 14 amino acids. Looked up from germline, CDR1 is SQVTM and CDR2 is ANQGSEA. This CDR3 reads CSVGQVANTGELFF. The CDR3, as DNA: TGCAGCGTAGGACAGGTCGCGAACACCGGGGAGCTGTTTTTT.

This clonotype was detected ten times or more. This chain links TRBV6-5 with TRBJ2-7; D not certain. Trimming cost V 7 bases and J 6 bases, with 16 bases left between them. The CDR3 totals 13 residues. Germline lookup yields CDR1 MNHEY and CDR2 SVGAGI. The CDR3 sequence: CASNPRTTTEQYF. CDR3 coding DNA: TGTGCCAGCAACCCCAGAACAACTACCGAGCAGTACTTC.

This clonotype occurred a few times. The chain is built from TRBV29-1 and TRBJ2-3, with D unresolved. In germline, CDR1 is SQVTM, CDR2 ANQGSEA. The CDR3 sequence is 11 residues long. Trimming stripped 3 bases from V and 4 bases from J, with 5 bases between. As DNA, the CDR3 is TGCAGCGTTGAGTCATCAGATACGCAGTATTTT. It translates to CSVESSDTQYF.

The chain recombines TRBV29-1 with TRBJ1-1; D may be TRBD1 (6 bases). CDR1 and CDR2 (germline): SQVTM, ANQGSEA. The CDR3 contains 13 residues. V lost 4 bases to trimming and J lost 3 bases, with 12 bases between them. The CDR3 loop is CSVVRGVDTEAFF. In nucleotides, the CDR3 is TGCAGCGTTGTCAGGGGAGTCGACACTGAAGCTTTCTTT.

J is TRBJ2-1 and V is TRBV5-6; D is undetermined. The CDR3 runs to 14 residues. Between the trimmed V and J ends, which lost 3 bases and 4 bases, there was a span of 11 bases. Germline CDR1 is SGHDT and CDR2 is YYEEEE. Here the CDR3 DNA reads TGTGCCAGCAGCTCGATAGACGTATACAATGAGCAGTTCTTC. Translated: CASSSIDVYNEQFF.

This clonotype has at least ten counts. The V gene is TRBV6-1, the J gene TRBJ2-5; the D gene is possibly TRBD2 (5 bases). Per the germline V gene, CDR1 is MNHNS and CDR2 is SASEGT. Trimming removed 6 bases at V and 5 bases at J, with 13 bases between. This CDR3 has 13 residues. The CDR3 nucleotides read TGTGCCAGCAGAACAAGCGGTTGGGAGACCCAGTACTTC. It codes for CASRTSGWETQYF.

This chain joins TRBV5-6 and TRBJ2-2; perhaps TRBD2 as D (6 bases). Per the germline V gene, CDR1 is SGHDT and CDR2 is YYEEEE. The CDR3 spans 17 residues. V was pared by 0 bases and J by 10 bases, with 22 bases between. The CDR3 DNA reads as TGTGCCAGCAGCTTGGCCGGCGGGGCGCGAGTAGAAGAGGAGCTGTTTTTT. This gives the protein CASSLAGGARVEEELFF.

V is TRBV29-1 and J is TRBJ2-5, with a weak D call TRBD2 (6 bases). CDR1 is SQVTM, CDR2 ANQGSEA, per germline. The CDR3 extends over 13 amino acids. Trimming took off 5 bases at V and 5 bases at J, with 15 bases between the two ends. CDR3 nucleotides: TGCAGCGTTCGGGGGAATTCTGGGGAGACCCAGTACTTC. Protein sequence: CSVRGNSGETQYF. The whole variable domain, filled in from reference TRBV29-1 and TRBJ2-5, reads SAVISQKPSRDICQRGTSLTIQCQVDSQVTMMFWYRQQPGQSLTLIATANQGSEATYESGFVIDKFPISRPNLTFSTLTVSNMSPEDSSIYLCSVRGNSGETQYFGPGTRLLVL.

This clonotype was detected ten times or more. The chain couples TRBV7-9 to TRBJ2-4, with 9 positions matching TRBD1. There are 15 residues in the CDR3. Losses at the gene ends were 5 bases for V and 6 bases for J; bases not matched to a gene: 8. In germline, CDR1 is SEHNR, CDR2 FQNEAQ (reference sequence). The CDR3 DNA sequence: TGTGCCAGCAGCGCACCGGGACAGGGTCGAAACATTCAGTACTTC. This codes for CASSAPGQGRNIQYF.

This clonotype was seen repeatedly, ten times or more. The CDR3 DNA reads as TGCGCCAGCAGCTTGGCCGGGGCGGAGATGGCTGAAGCTTTCTTT. It codes for CASSLAGAEMAEAFF. This sequence joins TRBV5-1 and TRBJ1-1, with TRBD1 as a possible D gene (5 bases). V lost 0 bases and J lost 6, with 15 bases in between. Looked up from germline, CDR1 is SGHRS and CDR2 is YFSETQ. This CDR3 contains 15 residues.

This clonotype showed up many times. This sequence joins TRBV19 and TRBJ1-2; D gene unclear. The germline gives CDR1 LNHDA, CDR2 SQIVND (reference sequence). The CDR3 length is 10 residues. Trimming left V 6 bases short and J 4 bases short, with 3 bases between. As DNA, the CDR3 is TGTGCCAGTAGATCCTATGGCTACACCTTC. Protein sequence: CASRSYGYTF.